This T cell receptor (beta chain) was recovered during a study of T-cell reconstitution after alpha-beta-depleted transplantation in children. TCRbeta library construction was performed incorporating unique molecular identifiers. TCRdb analysed the PCR reads with MiXCR anew, one entry per CDR3 protein. The repertoire has about 230,000 distinct CDR3 sequences, about 8.8% of them found once; the top ten carry over 4.5%. This clonotype was counted many times. This TCR derives from a human donor who donated a stem cell graft to a child with SCID. Sequences were derived from PBMCs from the stem cell graft donor, sampled from the stem cell graft.

CDR3 sequence (DNA): TGTGCCAGCACCCCCCGGACAGGGTACGATAATGAGCAGTTCTTC. It translates to CASTPRTGYDNEQFF. V usage is TRBV12-3 or TRBV12-4 and J usage is TRBJ2-1; 8 nucleotides agree with TRBD1. Germline trimming cut 7 bases from V and 7 bases from J; bases unmatched to any gene: 12. The length of the CDR3 is 15 residues.